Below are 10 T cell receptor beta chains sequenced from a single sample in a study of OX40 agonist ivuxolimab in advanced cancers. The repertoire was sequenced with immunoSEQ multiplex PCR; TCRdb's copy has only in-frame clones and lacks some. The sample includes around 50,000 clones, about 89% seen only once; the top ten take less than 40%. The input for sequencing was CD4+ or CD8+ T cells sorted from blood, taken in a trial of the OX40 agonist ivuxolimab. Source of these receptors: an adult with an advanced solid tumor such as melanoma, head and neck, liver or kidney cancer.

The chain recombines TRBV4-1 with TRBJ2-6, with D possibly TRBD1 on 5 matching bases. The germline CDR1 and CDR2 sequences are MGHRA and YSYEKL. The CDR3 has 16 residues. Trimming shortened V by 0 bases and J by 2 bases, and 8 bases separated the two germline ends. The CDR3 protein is CASSQDPGPGANVLTF. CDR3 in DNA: TGCGCCAGCAGCCAAGACCCAGGGCCTGGGGCCAACGTCCTGACTTTC.

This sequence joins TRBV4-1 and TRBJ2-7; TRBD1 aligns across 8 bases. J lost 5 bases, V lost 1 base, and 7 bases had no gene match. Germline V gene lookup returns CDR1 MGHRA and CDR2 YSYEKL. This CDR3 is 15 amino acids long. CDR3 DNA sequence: TGCGCCAGCAGCCAAGGCCCCAGGGGGCGGAACGAGCAGTACTTC. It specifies CASSQGPRGRNEQYF.

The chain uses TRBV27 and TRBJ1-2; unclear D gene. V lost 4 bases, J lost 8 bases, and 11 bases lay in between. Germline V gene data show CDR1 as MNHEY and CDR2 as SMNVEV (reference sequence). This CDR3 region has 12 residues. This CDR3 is CASSSRPGGYTF. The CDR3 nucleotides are TGTGCCAGCAGTTCGAGACCCGGCGGCTACACCTTC.

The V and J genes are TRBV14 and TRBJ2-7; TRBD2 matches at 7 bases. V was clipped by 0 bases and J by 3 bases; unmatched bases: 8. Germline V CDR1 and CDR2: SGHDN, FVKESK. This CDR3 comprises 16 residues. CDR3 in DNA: TGTGCCAGCAGCCAAGATAGCGAGCGGGATTTCTACGAGCAGTACTTC. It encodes CASSQDSERDFYEQYF.

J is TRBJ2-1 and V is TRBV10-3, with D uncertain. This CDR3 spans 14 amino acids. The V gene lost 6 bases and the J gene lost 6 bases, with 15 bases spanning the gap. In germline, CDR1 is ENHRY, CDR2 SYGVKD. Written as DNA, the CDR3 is TGTGCCATCAGCCGAGACGGCATAGGCAATGAGCAGTTCTTC. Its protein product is CAISRDGIGNEQFF.

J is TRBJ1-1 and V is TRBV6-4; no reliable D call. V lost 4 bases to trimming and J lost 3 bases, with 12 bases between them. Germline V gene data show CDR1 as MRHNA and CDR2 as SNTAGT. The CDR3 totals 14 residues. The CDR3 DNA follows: TGTGCCAGCAGTGTCCGTCTGGGAGACACTGAAGCTTTCTTT. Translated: CASSVRLGDTEAFF.

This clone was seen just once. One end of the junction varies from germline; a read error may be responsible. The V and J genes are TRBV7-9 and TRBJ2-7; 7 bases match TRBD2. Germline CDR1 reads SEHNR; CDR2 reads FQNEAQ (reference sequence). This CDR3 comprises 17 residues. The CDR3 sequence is CASSLAGGGLPSDEQYF. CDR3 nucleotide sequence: TGTGCCAGCAGCTTGGCCGGGGGAGGGCTGCCCTCCGACGAGCAGTACTTC.

The CDR3 is CASSGTGPYEQYF. CDR3 in DNA: TGTGCCAGCAGCGGGACAGGGCCCTACGAGCAGTACTTC. The rearrangement joins TRBV6-1 to TRBJ2-7, with 9 positions matching TRBD1. Germline V gene sequence: CDR1 MNHNS, CDR2 SASEGT. J gave up 2 bases and V 6 bases, and 2 bases lay outside the gene matches. The CDR3 consists of 13 residues.

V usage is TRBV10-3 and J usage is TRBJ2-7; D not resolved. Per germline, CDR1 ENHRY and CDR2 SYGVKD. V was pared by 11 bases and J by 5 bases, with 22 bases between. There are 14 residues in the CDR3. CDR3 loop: CAVQSLSSSHEQYF. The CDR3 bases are TGTGCCGTTCAAAGCCTCAGTAGTTCCCACGAGCAGTACTTC.

This chain's CDR3 is CAISESTGLAVYEQYF. In DNA, the CDR3 is TGTGCCATCAGTGAGTCGACCGGACTAGCGGTCTACGAGCAGTACTTC. The V and J genes are TRBV10-3 and TRBJ2-7; TRBD2 agrees at 10 bases. The germline gives CDR1 ENHRY, CDR2 SYGVKD. The CDR3 covers 16 residues. V shed 0 bases and J 3 bases; nucleotides not matched to a gene: 5.